This TCR beta chain was observed in a study of long-term antiretroviral therapy in people with HIV. Study-level information: By about a decade, the earliest samples predate the 2015 immediate-ART recommendation. Study-wide results and caveats: Specimen acquisition occurred between the mid-2000s and the late 2010s, potentially under older ART regimens. Dominance of pre-ART expanded clones persisted, fluctuating and often declining after ART.

This was the immunoSEQ v3.0 assay at survey level. Assay: immunoSEQ multiplex PCR; the TCRdb copy retains only in-frame clones and omits some. Found here are about 25,000 clones, roughly 79% of them singletons; the top ten hold roughly a sixth. In the case of this clone: Its cognate antigen is unknown.

The TCR sequence derives from a woman between 18 and 30 years old with HIV. The starting material was unsorted PBMCs, obtained at the start of antiretroviral therapy, before treatment.

The CDR3 protein is CASSFPTGQLYTEAFF. The CDR3 DNA sequence: TGTGCCAGCAGCTTTCCTACTGGACAGCTCTACACTGAAGCTTTCTTT. This chain connects TRBV11-2 to TRBJ1-1; a possible D gene is TRBD1 (6 bases). The germline V and J ends were trimmed by 3 bases and 3 bases, with 17 bases remaining between them. This CDR3 is built from 16 residues. CDR1 and CDR2 (germline): SGHAT, FQNNGV.